This T cell receptor beta chain was observed in a study of radiation and T cells in renal cell carcinoma. Study-level points and caveats: In blood, top tumor clones expanded by 2 weeks, shrinking by 4.

Time point denoted: blood 2 weeks post-SBRT. The treatment is: 15 Gy SBRT to primary tumor, nephrectomy 4 weeks later. Blood was sampled at baseline, 2 weeks and 4 weeks after SBRT. Germline CDR1 PRHDT, CDR2 FYEKMQ (reference sequence). The CDR3 covers 19 residues. Trimming stripped 1 base from V and 1 base from J, with 22 bases between. Clones were sequenced by immunoSEQ multiplex PCR, and TCRdb holds only the in-frame ones, with some missing. The table has 100,000 to 150,000 clones, around 80% seen once. Regarding this clone: Antigen: not known.

Sequenced here: blood, sampled from a patient whose treatment included radiotherapy and nephrectomy. This chain uses TRBV13 with TRBJ1-2, with D maybe TRBD1 (5 bases). The sequence came from a man aged 45-65 years with renal cell carcinoma. The CDR3 sequence is CASSLVIGEGPIHNYGYTF. The CDR3 DNA is TGTGCCAGCAGCTTAGTGATAGGGGAGGGGCCTATTCATAACTATGGCTACACCTTC. Together with reference TRBV13 and TRBJ1-2, the CDR3 gives the full variable domain: AAGVIQSPRHLIKEKRETATLKCYPIPRHDTVYWYQQGPGQDPQFLISFYEKMQSDKGSIPDRFSAQQFSDYHSELNMSSLELGDSALYFCASSLVIGEGPIHNYGYTFGSGTRLTVV.